The clone carrying this T cell receptor beta chain was counted at least ten times. The record originates from a study of breast tumors, draining lymph nodes, adjacent tissues. Samples came from axillary lymph nodes draining the breast cancer. CDR1 and CDR2 from the germline V gene are DFQATT and SNEGSKA (reference sequence). The CDR3 is 14 residues long. The J segment lost 10 bases and the V segment lost 5 bases, leaving 12 bases of the junction unmatched. One entry per CDR3 protein, called by TCRdb with MiXCR from the multiplex PCR reads. The table lists about 100,000 distinct CDR3 sequences, less than 25% of them singletons, with roughly 1.2% in the top ten.

Sequencing input: axillary lymph node tissue. The clonotype was recovered from a female donor with breast cancer. Some clones in this sample may be carry-over from other donors' samples. The rearrangement links TRBV20-1 to TRBJ2-1, with 9 nucleotides matching TRBD2. The CDR3 loop reads CSAHSGSDSWEQFF. The CDR3 DNA is TGCAGTGCTCATAGCGGGAGTGATTCTTGGGAGCAGTTCTTC.